The 19 T cell receptor beta chains below come from one sample, sequenced in a study of T cell repertoires in cytomegalovirus infection. MiXCR, run by TCRdb on the reads, gives a single entry per CDR3 protein. The profile shows around 210,000 distinct CDR3 sequences, approximately 7% of them singletons. The source material was PBMCs. Source of these receptors: a human donor in good health (CMV status not recorded). Some clones in this sample may be carry-over from other donors' samples.

This clonotype was detected many times. V is TRBV7-2 and J is TRBJ2-2; 9 bases are shared with TRBD2. The trim removed 2 bases at V and 7 bases at J, leaving 5 bases unmatched. From germline, CDR1 is SGHTA and CDR2 FQGNSA. There are 15 residues in the CDR3. This chain's CDR3 is CASSLPAGGHGELFF. As DNA, the CDR3 is TGTGCCAGCAGCTTACCAGCGGGGGGCCACGGGGAGCTGTTTTTT. The full variable domain, rest sourced from reference TRBV7-2 and TRBJ2-2, is GAGVSQSPSNKVTEKGKDVELRCDPISGHTALYWYRQSLGQGLEFLIYFQGNSAPDKSGLPSDRFSAERTGGSVSTLTIQRTQQEDSAVYLCASSLPAGGHGELFFGEGSRLTVL.

This clonotype was counted many times. The chain uses TRBV6-2 or TRBV6-3 and TRBJ2-7; the D is unclear. This CDR3 spans 13 amino acids. With 2 bases removed from V and 0 bases from J, the gap between germline ends came to 5 bases. The V gene's germline CDR1 is MNHEY and CDR2 SVGEGT. CDR3 loop: CASSYRFSYEQYF. DNA of the CDR3: TGTGCCAGCAGTTACAGGTTCTCCTACGAGCAGTACTTC.

As for this clonotype: A read error may explain this, as a much larger clone is one base away. CDR3 in amino acids: CSPLASGAGTSEAFF. The CDR3 DNA follows: TGCAGTCCACTCGCCTCAGGGGCCGGGACGTCTGAAGCTTTCTTT. This chain uses TRBV20-1 with TRBJ1-1, with a weak D call TRBD1 (6 bases). This CDR3 is built from 15 residues. With 8 bases removed from V and 6 bases from J, the gap between germline ends came to 25 bases. In germline, CDR1 is DFQATT, CDR2 SNEGSKA (reference sequence).

This clonotype was detected ten times or more. In DNA, the CDR3 is TGCGCCAGCGCCGACAGGACGAACACCGGGGAGCTGTTTTTT. Encoded protein: CASADRTNTGELFF. The chain recombines TRBV5-1 with TRBJ2-2, with D possibly TRBD1 on 6 matching bases. This CDR3 is 14 amino acids long. V gave up 7 bases and J gave up 0 bases, with 10 bases separating them. CDR1 SGHRS and CDR2 YFSETQ come from the germline V gene. Supplemented by reference TRBV5-1 and TRBJ2-2, the full variable domain reads KAGVTQTPRYLIKTRGQQVTLSCSPISGHRSVSWYQQTPGQGLQFLFEYFSETQRNKGNFPGRFSGRQFSNSRSEMNVSTLELGDSALYLCASADRTNTGELFFGEGSRLTVL.

This clonotype was seen at least ten times. The chain combines TRBV10-3 with TRBJ2-1; 9 bases align to TRBD2. This CDR3 region has 13 residues. The V and J ends lost 10 bases and 6 bases, in that order; junction bases with no gene match: 7. Germline CDR1 is ENHRY and CDR2 is SYGVKD. The CDR3 nucleotides read TGTGCCACTAGCGGGGACGGCGCCAATGAGCAGTTCTTC. Protein product: CATSGDGANEQFF.

This clonotype was seen repeatedly, ten times or more. The genes are TRBV20-1 and TRBJ2-1, with TRBD2 matching 8 bases. The ends lost 1 base at V and 6 bases at J; junction bases unmatched: 17. The CDR3 has 18 residues. The germline V gene has CDR1 DFQATT and CDR2 SNEGSKA (reference sequence). In DNA, the CDR3 is TGCAGTGCTAGAGTCCCATCTCAATCAGCGGGGGCCCTCAATGAGCAGTTCTTC. It encodes CSARVPSQSAGALNEQFF.

The table lists this clonotype with many counts. The chain's CDR3 is CASSYRRDRSGELFF. CDR3 coding DNA: TGTGCCAGCAGTTACAGGAGGGATCGGTCCGGGGAGCTGTTTTTT. The V gene is TRBV6-2 or TRBV6-3, the J gene TRBJ2-2; D may be TRBD2 (6 bases). V was cut by 2 bases and J by 6 bases, with 13 bases left in between. Looked up from germline, CDR1 is MNHEY and CDR2 is SVGEGT. This CDR3 has 15 amino acids.

This clonotype was detected only a few times. The chain is built from TRBV7-9 and TRBJ1-1; 8 bases match TRBD1. Germline lookup yields CDR1 SEHNR and CDR2 FQNEAQ (reference sequence). The CDR3 is 17 amino acids. With V trimmed by 1 base and J by 0 bases, 7 bases remained unmatched. CDR3 region: CASSLGDRGNLNTEAFF. The CDR3 DNA follows: TGTGCCAGCAGCTTAGGTGACAGGGGAAACTTGAACACTGAAGCTTTCTTT.

Many counts were recorded for this clonotype. The chain uses TRBV19 and TRBJ1-1, with D unclear. The CDR3 loop spans 12 amino acids. Trimming removed 1 base at V and 7 bases at J, with 7 bases between. Germline lookup yields CDR1 LNHDA and CDR2 SQIVND (reference sequence). Here the CDR3 DNA reads TGTGCCAGTAGTATAGTCGTGGGTGAAGCTTTCTTT. As protein: CASSIVVGEAFF.

The table lists this clonotype with many counts. The gene calls are TRBV23-1 and TRBJ1-1, with D perhaps matching TRBD1 (6 bases). Being an ORF, TRBV23-1 has a function that is uncertain. The CDR3 runs 16 residues. V lost 1 base and J 3 bases, leaving 15 bases between the germline ends. The CDR3: CASSQWTDGFYTEAFF. CDR3 sequence (DNA): TGCGCCAGCAGTCAATGGACAGACGGGTTCTACACTGAAGCTTTCTTT.

This clonotype was seen many times. V and J are TRBV5-1 and TRBJ2-6; D is unclear. This CDR3 is built from 18 residues. Trimming took 3 bases from V and 0 from J, leaving 16 bases between them. From germline, CDR1 is SGHRS and CDR2 YFSETQ. The CDR3 nucleotides are TGCGCCAGCAGCTCGGCAGGAATTGTCGGCTCTGGGGCCAACGTCCTGACTTTC. This codes for CASSSAGIVGSGANVLTF.

In this sample, this clonotype turned up many times. The V and J genes are TRBV7-2 and TRBJ1-5, with 9 positions matching TRBD1. This CDR3 spans 16 amino acids. Trimming took 5 bases from V and 1 from J; bases not matched to a gene: 6. The germline CDR1 and CDR2 sequences are SGHTA and FQGNSA. The CDR3 here is CASSPTGGESNQPQHF. The DNA for the CDR3 is TGTGCCAGCAGCCCTACAGGGGGCGAGAGCAATCAGCCCCAGCATTTT.

This clonotype was observed many times. The CDR3 is CSATRGSRSYEQYF. The CDR3, as DNA: TGCAGTGCTACGAGGGGTTCCCGCTCCTACGAGCAGTACTTC. The V call is TRBV20-1, the J call TRBJ2-7; D could derive from TRBD1 or TRBD2 (5 bases each). CDR1 is DFQATT, CDR2 SNEGSKA, per germline (reference sequence). The CDR3 loop spans 14 amino acids. V was clipped by 4 bases and J by 0 bases, with 13 bases between them.

This clonotype was detected many times. This chain joins TRBV15 and TRBJ1-5; D is undetermined. The CDR3 runs 20 residues. Germline V gives CDR1 LNHNV, CDR2 YYDKDF (reference sequence). The V end lost 1 base, the J end lost 6 bases, and 28 bases lay between the germline ends. The CDR3 bases are TGTGCCACCAGCAGAGTCCTTCAAGGGTATCCTCTTGTAGGTCGTCAGCCCCAGCATTTT. Translating it yields CATSRVLQGYPLVGRQPQHF. The whole variable domain, filled in from reference TRBV15 and TRBJ1-5, reads DAMVIQNPRYQVTQFGKPVTLSCSQTLNHNVMYWYQQKSSQAPKLLFHYYDKDFNNEADTPDNFQSRRPNTSFCFLDIRSPGLGDTAMYLCATSRVLQGYPLVGRQPQHFGDGTRLSIL.

There are many counts of this clonotype. The CDR3 DNA reads TGCGCCAGCAGCCAAGGGAGCGACAGGGAGTCGATGCCCCAGCATTTT. This encodes CASSQGSDRESMPQHF. This chain links TRBV4-1 with TRBJ1-5; 7 bases are shared with TRBD1. The trim removed 1 base at V and 9 bases at J, leaving 12 bases unmatched. The CDR3 has 16 amino acids. Germline V gene lookup returns CDR1 MGHRA and CDR2 YSYEKL.

This clonotype was counted between two and nine times. The chain recombines TRBV20-1 with TRBJ2-4; 9 nucleotides agree with TRBD2. The CDR3 loop spans 16 amino acids. The trim removed 3 bases at V and 2 bases at J, leaving 8 bases unmatched. Germline V gives CDR1 DFQATT, CDR2 SNEGSKA (reference sequence). Here the CDR3 reads CSARGRGGASKNIQYF. DNA for the CDR3: TGCAGTGCTAGGGGACGCGGGGGGGCCTCCAAAAACATTCAGTACTTC.

This clonotype showed up many times. The CDR3 region has the DNA TGCGCCAGCAGCTTATCTCCGGGTAAGGCCTACGAGCAGTACTTC. Encoded protein: CASSLSPGKAYEQYF. The gene calls are TRBV5-1 and TRBJ2-7; unclear D gene. The CDR3 extends over 15 amino acids. Germline V CDR1 and CDR2: SGHRS, YFSETQ. With 2 bases removed from V and 2 bases from J, the gap between germline ends came to 14 bases.

CDR3 in DNA: TGTGCCAGCAGCGCCGCGGCGGGTTTCACAGATACGCAGTATTTT. As protein: CASSAAAGFTDTQYF. This rearrangement joins TRBV9 to TRBJ2-3; D might be TRBD2 (5 bases). There are 15 residues in the CDR3. The V and J ends lost 3 bases and 2 bases respectively, with 13 bases between them. Germline V gene data show CDR1 as SGDLS and CDR2 as YYNGEE. Full variable domain (rest looked up from reference TRBV9 and TRBJ2-3): DSGVTQTPKHLITATGQRVTLRCSPRSGDLSVYWYQQSLDQGLQFLIQYYNGEERAKGNILERFSAQQFPDLHSELNLSSLELGDSALYFCASSAAAGFTDTQYFGPGTRLTVL.

This clonotype was counted ten times or more. V usage is TRBV11-3 and J usage is TRBJ1-1; 10 nucleotides agree with TRBD1. The germline CDR1 and CDR2 sequences are SGHNT and YENEEA. V shed 6 bases, J shed 4 bases, and the junction held 5 bases outside the gene matches. This CDR3 is 14 amino acids long. The CDR3 region has the DNA TGTGCCAGCAGTCCCGGGACAGGGGCCACTGAAGCTTTCTTT. It yields the protein CASSPGTGATEAFF.